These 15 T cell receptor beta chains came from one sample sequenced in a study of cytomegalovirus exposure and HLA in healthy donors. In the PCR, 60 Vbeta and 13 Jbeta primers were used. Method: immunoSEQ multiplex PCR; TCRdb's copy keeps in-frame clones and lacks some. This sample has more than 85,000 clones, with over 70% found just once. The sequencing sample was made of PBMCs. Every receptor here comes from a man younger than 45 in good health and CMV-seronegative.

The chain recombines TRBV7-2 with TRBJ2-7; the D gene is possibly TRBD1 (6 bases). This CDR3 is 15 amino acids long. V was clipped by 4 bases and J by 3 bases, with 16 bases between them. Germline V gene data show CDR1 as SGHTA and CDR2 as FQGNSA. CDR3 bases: TGTGCCAGCAGCTATTCGACAGGTGGGGACTACGAGCAGTACTTC. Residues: CASSYSTGGDYEQYF.

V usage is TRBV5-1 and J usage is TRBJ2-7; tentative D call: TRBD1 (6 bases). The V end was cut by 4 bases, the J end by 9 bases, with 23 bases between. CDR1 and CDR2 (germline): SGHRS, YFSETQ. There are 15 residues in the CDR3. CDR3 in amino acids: CASSQGDTAVGGQYF. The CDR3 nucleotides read TGCGCCAGCAGCCAAGGGGACACAGCCGTTGGAGGGCAGTACTTC.

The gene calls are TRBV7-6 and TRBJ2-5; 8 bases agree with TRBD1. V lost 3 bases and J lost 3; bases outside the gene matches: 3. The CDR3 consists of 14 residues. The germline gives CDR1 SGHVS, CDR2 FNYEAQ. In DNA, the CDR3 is TGTGCCAGCAGCTTGACAGGGGCAAAAGAGACCCAGTACTTC. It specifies CASSLTGAKETQYF.

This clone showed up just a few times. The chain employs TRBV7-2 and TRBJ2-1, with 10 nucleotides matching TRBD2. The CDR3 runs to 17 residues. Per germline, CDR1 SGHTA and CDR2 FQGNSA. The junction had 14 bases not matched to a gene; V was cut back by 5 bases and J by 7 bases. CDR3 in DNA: TGTGCCAGCAGCCGCTGGGGGGCTAGCGGGAGTGGTAATGAGCAGTTCTTC. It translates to CASSRWGASGSGNEQFF. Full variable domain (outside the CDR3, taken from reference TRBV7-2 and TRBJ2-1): GAGVSQSPSNKVTEKGKDVELRCDPISGHTALYWYRQSLGQGLEFLIYFQGNSAPDKSGLPSDRFSAERTGGSVSTLTIQRTQQEDSAVYLCASSRWGASGSGNEQFFGPGTRLTVL.

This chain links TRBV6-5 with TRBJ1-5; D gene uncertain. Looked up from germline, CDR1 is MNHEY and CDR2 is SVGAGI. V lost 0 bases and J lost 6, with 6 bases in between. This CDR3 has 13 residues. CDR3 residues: CASSYSEGQPQHF. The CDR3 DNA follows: TGTGCCAGCAGTTACTCAGAGGGTCAGCCCCAGCATTTT.

CDR3 region: CASSLNRVSNQPQHF. The DNA for the CDR3 is TGTGCCAGCAGTCTTAACAGGGTCAGCAATCAGCCCCAGCATTTT. The gene calls are TRBV2 and TRBJ1-5, with a possible D match to TRBD1 (6 bases). V lost 5 bases to trimming and J lost 1 base, with 12 bases between them. Germline V gene sequence: CDR1 SNHLY, CDR2 FYNNEI. The CDR3 loop spans 15 amino acids. The whole variable domain, remainder taken from reference TRBV2 and TRBJ1-5, is EPEVTQTPSHQVTQMGQEVILRCVPISNHLYFYWYRQILGQKVEFLVSFYNNEISEKSEIFDDQFSVERPDGSNFTLKIRSTKLEDSAMYFCASSLNRVSNQPQHFGDGTRLSIL.

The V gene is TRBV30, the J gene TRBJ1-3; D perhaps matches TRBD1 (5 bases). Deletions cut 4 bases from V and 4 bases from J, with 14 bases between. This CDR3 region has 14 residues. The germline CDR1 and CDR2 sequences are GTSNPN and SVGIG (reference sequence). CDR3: CAWTTGVEGNTIYF. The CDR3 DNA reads TGTGCCTGGACTACAGGAGTGGAAGGAAACACCATATATTTT.

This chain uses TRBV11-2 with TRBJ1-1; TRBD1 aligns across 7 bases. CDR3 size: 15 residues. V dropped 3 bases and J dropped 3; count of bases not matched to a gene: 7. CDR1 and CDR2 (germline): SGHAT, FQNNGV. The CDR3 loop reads CASSFKGARDTEAFF. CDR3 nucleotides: TGTGCCAGCAGCTTTAAGGGGGCGCGGGACACTGAAGCTTTCTTT.

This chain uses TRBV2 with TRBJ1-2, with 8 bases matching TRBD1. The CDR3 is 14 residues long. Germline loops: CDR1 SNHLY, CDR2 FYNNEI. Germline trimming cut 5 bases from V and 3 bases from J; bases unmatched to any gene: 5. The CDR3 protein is CASSRRGQDYGYTF. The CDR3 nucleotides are TGTGCCAGCAGTCGACGGGGACAGGACTATGGCTACACCTTC.

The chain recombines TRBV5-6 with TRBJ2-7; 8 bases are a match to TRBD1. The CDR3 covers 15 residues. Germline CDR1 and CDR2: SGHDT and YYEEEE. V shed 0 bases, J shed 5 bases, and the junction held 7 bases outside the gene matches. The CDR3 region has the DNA TGTGCCAGCAGCTTGGCGACAGGGGTAGGCCACGAGCAGTACTTC. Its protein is CASSLATGVGHEQYF.

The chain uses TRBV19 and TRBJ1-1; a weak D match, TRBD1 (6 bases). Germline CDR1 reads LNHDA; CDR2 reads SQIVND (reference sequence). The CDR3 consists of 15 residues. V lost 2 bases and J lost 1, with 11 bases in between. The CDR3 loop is CASSIPGHENTEAFF. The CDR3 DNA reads TGTGCCAGTAGTATACCGGGACACGAGAACACTGAAGCTTTCTTT.

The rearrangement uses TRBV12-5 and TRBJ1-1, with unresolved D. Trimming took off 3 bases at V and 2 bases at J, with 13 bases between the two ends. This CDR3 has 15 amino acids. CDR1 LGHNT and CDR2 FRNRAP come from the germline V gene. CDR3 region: CASGFVNPGNTEAFF. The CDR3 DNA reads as TGTGCTAGTGGTTTCGTAAACCCGGGAAACACTGAAGCTTTCTTT.

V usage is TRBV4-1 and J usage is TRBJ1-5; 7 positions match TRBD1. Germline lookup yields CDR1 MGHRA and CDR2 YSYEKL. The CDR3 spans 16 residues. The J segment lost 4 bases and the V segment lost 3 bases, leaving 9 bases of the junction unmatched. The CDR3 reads CASSQHRDRLNQPQHF. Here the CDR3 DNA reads TGCGCCAGCAGCCAGCACCGGGACAGACTTAATCAGCCCCAGCATTTT.

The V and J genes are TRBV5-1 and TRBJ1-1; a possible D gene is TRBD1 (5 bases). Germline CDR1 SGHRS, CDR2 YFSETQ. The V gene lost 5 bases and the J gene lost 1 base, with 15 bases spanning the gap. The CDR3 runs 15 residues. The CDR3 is CASSSNAGGNTEAFF. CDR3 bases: TGCGCCAGCAGTTCCAACGCGGGGGGGAACACTGAAGCTTTCTTT.

The CDR3 nucleotides read TGTGCCAGCAGTAACCGTGGACTAGCGGGTAGCTACAATGAGCAGTTCTTC. Protein sequence: CASSNRGLAGSYNEQFF. The chain combines TRBV28 with TRBJ2-1; 11 bases line up with TRBD2. From germline, CDR1 is MDHEN and CDR2 SYDVKM. V shed 5 bases and J 3 bases; nucleotides not matched to a gene: 9. This CDR3 contains 17 residues.